The rows below give T cell receptor beta chains drawn from one sample of a study of T-cell reconstitution after alpha-beta-depleted transplantation in children. TCRdb analysed the PCR reads with MiXCR anew, one entry per CDR3 protein. The table lists about 420,000 distinct CDR3 sequences, about 17% of them singletons. The sequencing here drew on PBMCs, mostly from graft donor cells, taken 360 days after TCRalphabeta/CD19-depleted stem cell transplant. The receptors come from a boy under two years old who had a stem cell transplant for Wiskott-Aldrich syndrome, so the T cells may come from the graft donor. The CDR3 runs from the conserved cysteine through the conserved F or W. The D gene is left open where the match is weak. Size tells how often a clone was seen (once, few, many) or the class of an expanded clone, and some rows leave it out.

>few|TRBJ2-1|TRBV5-8|.
TGTGCCAGCAGCTTGGCCACTTGGCGGGACGGAGATCGGGAGCAGTTCTTC
CASSLATWRDGDREQFF
>few|TRBJ2-7|TRBV24-1|TRBD2
TGTGCCACCAGTGAGAGCGGGACGGGCTACGAGCAGTACTTC
CATSESGTGYEQYF
>.|TRBJ2-7|TRBV5-1|.
TGCGCCAGCAGCCACGACGGAGCCTACGAGCAGTACTTC
CASSHDGAYEQYF
>few|TRBJ2-4|TRBV7-2|.
TGTGCCAGCAGCTTAGTATCCACAGGTTTAGCCAAAAACATTCAGTACTTC
CASSLVSTGLAKNIQYF
>few|TRBJ1-1|TRBV27|.
TGTGCCAGCAGTTCTGGCCCATGGGGGAACACTGAAGCTTTCTTT
CASSSGPWGNTEAFF
>.|TRBJ2-6|TRBV20-1|.
TGCAGTGCCCCTCCACAGGGGAGGTCTGGGGCCAACGTCCTGACTTTC
CSAPPQGRSGANVLTF
>few|TRBJ2-7|TRBV11-1|.
TGTGCCAGCAGCTTTTTTCGGACGAAGGGAAGAGGTGTCAGCTCCTACGAGCAGTACTTC
CASSFFRTKGRGVSSYEQYF
>.|TRBJ2-2|TRBV10-3|.
TGTGCCATCAGTGAGCCCAGACCGGGACCCCTGAACACCGGGGAGCTGTTTTTT
CAISEPRPGPLNTGELFF
>many|TRBJ2-1|TRBV24-1|.
TGTGCCACCAGTGATTTTCGGGGCCGTGAGTTCTTC
CATSDFRGREFF
>.|TRBJ2-3|TRBV12-3/TRBV12-4|.
TGTGCCAGCAGTTTACCCCTCACGGACAAGCTCACAGATACGCAGTATTTT
CASSLPLTDKLTDTQYF
>many|TRBJ2-1|TRBV7-2|.
TGTGCCAGCAGCTTCGGATTTCGGACGCTCAATGAGCAGTTCTTC
CASSFGFRTLNEQFF
>.|TRBJ2-6|TRBV12-3/TRBV12-4|.
TGTGCCAGCAGCCTTCCCTCCTCTGGGGCCAACGTCCTGACTTTC
CASSLPSSGANVLTF
>once|TRBJ2-2|TRBV4-1|TRBD2
TGCGCCAGCAGCCAAGATTTCCTAGCGGGGGGGCTTACCGGGGAGCTGTTTTTT
CASSQDFLAGGLTGELFF
>.|TRBJ1-1|TRBV28|.
TGTGCCAGCAGTCGGACTCGCGACACTGAAGCTTTCTTT
CASSRTRDTEAFF
>many|TRBJ2-1|TRBV3-1|TRBD2
TGTGCCAGCAGCCCCACGGGACTAGCGGGGGACTACAATGAGCAGTTCTTC
CASSPTGLAGDYNEQFF
>few|TRBJ2-7|TRBV5-5|.
TGTGCCAGCAGCTGGGTGTTAGCGGTAACCTACGAGCAGTACTTC
CASSWVLAVTYEQYF